This TCR beta chain originates from a study of shared clonotypes between healthy human individuals. Deep was the level used in running the assay. Sorted-subset replicate PCR reactions contained 150 to 200 ng DNA, corresponding to approximately 30,000 T cell genomes. Generated by immunoSEQ multiplex PCR, the TCRdb table keeps only in-frame clones and is missing some. The sample has about 800,000 clones, approximately 97% seen once. V was cut by 4 bases and J by 6 bases, with 15 bases left in between. The CDR3 consists of 15 residues. The V gene's germline CDR1 is LGHNA and CDR2 YNFKEQ. Terminally differentiated effector memory CD45RA+ cells were left out of the naive CD8 fraction, which was CD45RO-negative and positively selected for CCR7.

The TCR was taken from a young man in good health. The chain employs TRBV4-2 and TRBJ2-2; D is unresolved. The sequencing sample was made of naive CD8+ T cells sorted from blood. The CDR3 region is CASSPGLGLAGELFF. The CDR3 nucleotides are TGTGCCAGCAGCCCTGGGCTAGGGCTTGCCGGGGAGCTGTTTTTT.